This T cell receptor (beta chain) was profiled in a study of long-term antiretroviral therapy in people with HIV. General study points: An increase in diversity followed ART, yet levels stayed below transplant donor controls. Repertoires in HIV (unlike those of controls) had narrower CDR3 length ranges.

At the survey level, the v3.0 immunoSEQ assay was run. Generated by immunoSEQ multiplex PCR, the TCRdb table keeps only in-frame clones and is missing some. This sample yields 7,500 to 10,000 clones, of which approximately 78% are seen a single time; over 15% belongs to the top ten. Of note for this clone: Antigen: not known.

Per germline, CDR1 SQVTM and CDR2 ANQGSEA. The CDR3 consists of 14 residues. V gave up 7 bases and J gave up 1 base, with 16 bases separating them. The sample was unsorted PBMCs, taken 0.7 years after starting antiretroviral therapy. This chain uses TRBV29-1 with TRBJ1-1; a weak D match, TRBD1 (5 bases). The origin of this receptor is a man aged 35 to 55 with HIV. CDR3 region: CSADSGTPNTEAFF. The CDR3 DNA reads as TGCAGCGCCGACTCCGGGACCCCGAACACTGAAGCTTTCTTT.